This TCR beta chain was sequenced in a study of blood T cell repertoires in COVID-19. Study context: Sites across the United States, Italy and Spain contributed samples from acute and convalescent COVID-19. From T cells, B-cell-depleted T cells, or PBMCs came the material, which was cDNA or gDNA.

The ends were cut back, 8 bases at V and 3 bases at J, with 10 bases in the middle. The CDR3 has 12 residues. Per germline, CDR1 SNHLY and CDR2 FYNNEI. Sequenced by immunoSEQ multiplex PCR; TCRdb stores in-frame clones only, minus some. The profile covers about 350,000 clones, with about 90% appearing a single time and about 6% taken by the ten largest. This receptor was identified in a woman aged 45-65 years with COVID-19, enrolled during active disease. The chain joins TRBV2 to TRBJ1-2; D might be TRBD1 (5 bases). Sequenced input: peripheral blood. In DNA form, the CDR3 reads TGTGCCAGCCGGGCGGGGGACTATGGCTACACCTTC. Residues: CASRAGDYGYTF.